The rows below give T cell receptor beta chains drawn from one sample of a study of metastatic and nonmetastatic thyroid tumors. TCRdb ran MiXCR on the PCR reads. The table lists about 93,000 clones, 8% to 9.5% of them singletons, with more than 8% in the top ten. Input material: blood. The receptor set was obtained from a female donor with papillary thyroid cancer or a benign thyroid nodule (not recorded which). Some clones in this sample may be carry-over from other donors' samples. Each CDR3 is given with its conserved first and last residue. A D gene is named only where the DNA matches it firmly. Clone size is shown for a subset of rows, as once, few, many or a class of expanded clone.

>many|TRBV3-1|TRBJ2-2|.
TGTGCCAGCAGCCAAGCAGTGACTTCGACCGGGGAGCTGTTTTTT
CASSQAVTSTGELFF
>many|TRBV6-1|TRBJ1-4|.
TGTGCCAGCAGGCCACCGGGGGTCGGTGAAAAACTGTTTTTT
CASRPPGVGEKLFF
>few|TRBV20-1|TRBJ2-3|.
TGCAGTGCTACAGACTCCGGGACTCCAGATGCAGATACGCAGTATTTT
CSATDSGTPDADTQYF
>many|TRBV5-1|TRBJ2-3|.
TGCGCCAGCAGCTCCAGGTTTTCCACAGATACGCAGTATTTT
CASSSRFSTDTQYF
>.|TRBV2|TRBJ1-6|.
TGTGCCAGATGGATGAGCTCCTATAATTCACCCCTCCACTTT
CARWMSSYNSPLHF
>many|TRBV7-9|TRBJ1-6|.
TGTGCCAGCAGCTTCGGACTGGGAAATGAACCCCTCCACTTT
CASSFGLGNEPLHF
>many|TRBV11-1|TRBJ2-2|.
TGTGCCAGCAGCCCCAGACCCCGGCGGGACACCGGGGAGCTGTTTTTT
CASSPRPRRDTGELFF
>few|TRBV7-3|TRBJ2-1|.
TGTGCCAGCAGCTTAACGGTGTGGGGGGTTTACAATGAGCAGTTCTTC
CASSLTVWGVYNEQFF
>many|TRBV24-1|TRBJ2-1|.
TGTGCCGCTGGCCTAGGGGGACTTCTAGGTGAGCAGTTCTTC
CAAGLGGLLGEQFF
>many|TRBV6-2/TRBV6-3|TRBJ2-5|TRBD2
TGTGCCAGCAGAGGCGGGGGGAAGGGAGAGACCCAGTACTTC
CASRGGGKGETQYF
>many|TRBV7-9|TRBJ2-5|TRBD2
TGTGCCAGCGCCAGCGGGGGTTTAGAGACCCAGTACTTC
CASASGGLETQYF
>.|TRBV29-1|TRBJ1-5|.
TGCAGCGTTGAGACCAATAGCAATCAGCCCCTGCATTTT
CSVETNSNQPLHF
>.|TRBV30|TRBJ1-6|TRBD1
TGTGCCTGGAGTACGGGACAGGGATTGGGAAGCGGCTCCTATAATTCACCCCTCCACTTT
CAWSTGQGLGSGSYNSPLHF
>many|TRBV20-1|TRBJ1-6|TRBD1
TGCAGTGCCACTCTTAGACAGGGAAGCAATTCACCCCTCCACTTT
CSATLRQGSNSPLHF
>many|TRBV6-1|TRBJ2-5|TRBD1
TGTGCCAGCAGTGGACAGGGCGTAAGTGAGACCCAGTACTTC
CASSGQGVSETQYF
>many|TRBV20-1|TRBJ1-1|.
TGCAGTGCTAGCCGACGGGTTACCACTGAAGCTTTCTTT
CSASRRVTTEAFF
>.|TRBV26|TRBJ1-2|.
TGTGCCAGCAGTCATCCGATGGAGGCTGGCCCTTATGCCCGATCTAACTATGGCTACACCTTC
CASSHPMEAGPYARSNYGYTF
>many|TRBV18|TRBJ2-1|TRBD1
TGTGCCAGCTCACCAGCAGGGGGCCGCAATGAGCAGTTCTTC
CASSPAGGRNEQFF
>many|TRBV9|TRBJ2-7|.
TGTGCCAGCAGTATCGGTCGGGCAGGGGATTCCTACGAGCAGTACTTC
CASSIGRAGDSYEQYF
>many|TRBV4-2|TRBJ2-6|.
TGTGCCAGCAGCCAACAAAATAACCAGGGGCGAGGGGCCAACGTCCTGACTTTC
CASSQQNNQGRGANVLTF
>many|TRBV20-1|TRBJ1-6|.
TGCAGTGCGACAACAGGGAGCTCCTATAATTCACCCCTCCACTTT
CSATTGSSYNSPLHF
>many|TRBV6-1|TRBJ2-3|TRBD2
TGTGCCAGCAGGAATCCCTCGGGGGGAACAGATACGCAGTATTTT
CASRNPSGGTDTQYF
>few|TRBV20-1|TRBJ1-2|.
TGCAGTGCTAGAGTCGAACAGGGAATCTGCCTGAACTATGGCTACACCTTC
CSARVEQGICLNYGYTF
>many|TRBV11-1|TRBJ1-6|.
TGTGCCAGCACCAGTGGCTGGAGTCCTAATTCACCCCTCCACTTT
CASTSGWSPNSPLHF
>many|TRBV10-2|TRBJ2-7|.
TGCGCCAGCGCCACCTACGAGCAGTACTTC
CASATYEQYF
>many|TRBV11-2|TRBJ2-7|.
TGTGCCAGCAGCTTACTGGGACCGACTCAGAACGAGCAGTACTTC
CASSLLGPTQNEQYF
>.|TRBV11-3|TRBJ2-2|.
TGTGCCAGCAGTTTCAGGCGGCCAGTCGTTCTCGGGGAGCTGTTTTTT
CASSFRRPVVLGELFF
>many|TRBV19|TRBJ2-1|TRBD2
TGTGCCAGTAGTGTGGGACTAGCTTGGAACAATGAGCAGTTCTTC
CASSVGLAWNNEQFF
>many|TRBV12-3/TRBV12-4|TRBJ1-3|TRBD1
TGTGCCAGCAGCAAGGACAGGACCGTCTCTGGAAACACCATATATTTT
CASSKDRTVSGNTIYF
>few|TRBV29-1|TRBJ1-4|.
TGCAGCGTAGCTGGGTCACACGAGGATGAAAAACTGTTTTTT
CSVAGSHEDEKLFF
>many|TRBV6-1|TRBJ2-1|TRBD1
TGTGCCAGCAGGCAAACCGGGACAGGGGTTCTCGATGAGCAGTTCTTC
CASRQTGTGVLDEQFF
>many|TRBV15|TRBJ2-3|TRBD1
TGTGCCACCAGCGGTAGGGCAGGGGGCCCAGATACGCAGTATTTT
CATSGRAGGPDTQYF
>many|TRBV10-1|TRBJ2-4|TRBD1
TGCGCCAGCAGTGAGTCGGGACAGAAAAACATTCAGTACTTC
CASSESGQKNIQYF
>many|TRBV20-1|TRBJ1-5|.
TGCAGTGCTAGAGAGGGGGGAGCCAGCAATCAGCCCCAGCATTTT
CSAREGGASNQPQHF
>many|TRBV7-8|TRBJ2-3|TRBD1
TGTGCCAGCAGCTTCGGTACTACAGGGGGCGTCGCAGATACGCAGTATTTT
CASSFGTTGGVADTQYF
>many|TRBV7-2|TRBJ2-7|.
TGTGCCAGCGCCTTCGGAGCGAGGAGCTCCTACGAGCAGTACTTC
CASAFGARSSYEQYF
>few|TRBV6-1|TRBJ2-2|.
TGTGCCAGCAAAAAGGGAGGAAAAACCGGGGAGCTGTTTTTT
CASKKGGKTGELFF
>many|TRBV19|TRBJ1-6|.
TGTGCCAGTAGCACCGGAGGGGTTTTGAGCTCCTATAATTCACCCCTCCACTTT
CASSTGGVLSSYNSPLHF
>many|TRBV13|TRBJ1-1|TRBD1
TGTGCCAGCACCAGAGACAGGGTGAACACTGAAGCTTTCTTT
CASTRDRVNTEAFF
>many|TRBV12-5|TRBJ2-3|.
TGTGCTAGTGGTTTGGTACTGACAGACCGCACAGATACGCAGTATTTT
CASGLVLTDRTDTQYF
>many|TRBV10-1|TRBJ2-2|.
TGCGCCAGCAGTGTTACGGGGGCCACCGGGGAGCTGTTTTTT
CASSVTGATGELFF
>.|TRBV18|TRBJ2-1|.
TGTGCCAGCTCACCACAGGCGGCTGGCAATGAGCAGTTCTTC
CASSPQAAGNEQFF
>many|TRBV19|TRBJ2-7|.
TGTGCCAGTAGTATAGTGGGGCACTCCTCCTACGAGCAGTACTTC
CASSIVGHSSYEQYF
>.|TRBV15|TRBJ1-2|.
TGTGCCACCAGCGGAAACAGGGTAAATAACTATGGCTACACCTTC
CATSGNRVNNYGYTF
>many|TRBV7-3|TRBJ2-2|.
TGTGCCAGCAGGAGGGACATCACCGGGGAGCTGTTTTTT
CASRRDITGELFF
>.|TRBV2|TRBJ2-6|.
TGTGCCAGCAGCCCGGTTTCTGGGGCCAACGTCCTGACTTTT
CASSPVSGANVLTF
>many|TRBV12-3/TRBV12-4|TRBJ1-3|.
TGTGCCAGCAGTAACAGGGTTGCGGGAAACACCATATATTTT
CASSNRVAGNTIYF
>many|TRBV12-3/TRBV12-4|TRBJ1-6|TRBD1
TGTGCCAGCAGGCCTCACAGGGGTTCACCCCTCCACTTT
CASRPHRGSPLHF
>many|TRBV28|TRBJ1-5|.
TGTGCCAGCAGTCCCTCCGTGGGCGGGCAGCATTTT
CASSPSVGGQHF
>many|TRBV10-1|TRBJ2-3|.
TGCGCCAGCAGTTCCGTCGGGGATACGCAGTATTTT
CASSSVGDTQYF
>many|TRBV28|TRBJ2-7|.
TGTGCCAGCAGTTTACCGGGCTACGAGCAGTACTTC
CASSLPGYEQYF
>.|TRBV28|TRBJ1-2|.
TGTGCCAGCAGTTTGCGCAGCTATGGCTACACCTTC
CASSLRSYGYTF
>.|TRBV13|TRBJ2-3|.
TGTGCCAGCAGCTTAGGGCGGGGAGCGGGCAAAGATACGCAGTATTTT
CASSLGRGAGKDTQYF
>many|TRBV2|TRBJ1-1|.
TGTGCCAGCAGTGTCAGCGGGCCCACTGAAGCTTTCTTT
CASSVSGPTEAFF
>many|TRBV27|TRBJ2-1|TRBD2
TGTGCCAGCAGTTTACGGCGGGGGGCATACAATGAGCAGTTCTTC
CASSLRRGAYNEQFF
>many|TRBV4-2|TRBJ2-5|.
TGTGCCAGCAGTCTGACGGCGAGAGAGACCCAGTACTTC
CASSLTARETQYF
>.|TRBV20-1|TRBJ2-7|.
TGCAGTGCTAGATTGACTAGTGGATCCTACGAGCAGTACTTC
CSARLTSGSYEQYF
>large|TRBV6-1|TRBJ2-3|TRBD2
TGTGCCAGCAGTGAACTAGCGGGGAACACAGATACGCAGTATTTT
CASSELAGNTDTQYF
>many|TRBV10-3|TRBJ2-6|.
TGTGCCATCAGTGAAAAGGGAGCGGGGGCCAACGTCCTGACTTTC
CAISEKGAGANVLTF
>many|TRBV5-1|TRBJ1-3|TRBD1
TGCGCCAGCAGCAAACAGGGGCCCTCTGGAAACACCATATATTTT
CASSKQGPSGNTIYF